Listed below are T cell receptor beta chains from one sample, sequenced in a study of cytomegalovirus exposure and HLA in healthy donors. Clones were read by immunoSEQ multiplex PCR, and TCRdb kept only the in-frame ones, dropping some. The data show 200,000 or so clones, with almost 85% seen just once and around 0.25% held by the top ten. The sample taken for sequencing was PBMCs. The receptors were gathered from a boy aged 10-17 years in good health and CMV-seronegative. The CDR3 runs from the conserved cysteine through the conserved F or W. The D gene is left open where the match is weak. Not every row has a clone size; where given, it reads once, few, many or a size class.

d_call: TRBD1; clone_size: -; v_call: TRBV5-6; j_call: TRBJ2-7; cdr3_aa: CASSLFGTGTLHEQYF; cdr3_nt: TGTGCCAGCAGCTTGTTCGGGACAGGAACTCTCCACGAGCAGTACTTC
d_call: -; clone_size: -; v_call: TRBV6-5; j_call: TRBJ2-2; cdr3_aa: CASSAYSGTGELFF; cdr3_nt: TGTGCCAGCAGTGCATACTCAGGGACCGGGGAGCTGTTTTTT
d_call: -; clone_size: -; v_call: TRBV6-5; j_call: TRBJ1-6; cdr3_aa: CASSRQGNPPLHF; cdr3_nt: TGTGCCAGCTCACGGCAGGGCAATCCACCCCTCCACTTT
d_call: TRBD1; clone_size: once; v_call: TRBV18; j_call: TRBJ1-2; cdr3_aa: CASSGGTAANYGYTF; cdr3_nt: TGTGCCAGCTCAGGGGGGACAGCAGCTAACTATGGCTACACCTTC
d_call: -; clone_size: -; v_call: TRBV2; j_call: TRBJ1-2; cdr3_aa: CASSFGGENYGYTF; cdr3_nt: TGTGCCAGCAGTTTCGGAGGAGAGAACTATGGCTACACCTTC
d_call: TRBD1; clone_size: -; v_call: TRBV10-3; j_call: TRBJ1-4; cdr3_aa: CAIRDDRAGEKLFF; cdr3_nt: TGTGCCATCAGGGACGACAGGGCGGGTGAAAAACTGTTTTTT
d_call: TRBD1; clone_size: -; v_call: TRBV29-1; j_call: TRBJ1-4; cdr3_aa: CSVDPTGVREKLFF; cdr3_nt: TGCAGCGTTGACCCGACAGGGGTCAGGGAAAAACTGTTTTTT
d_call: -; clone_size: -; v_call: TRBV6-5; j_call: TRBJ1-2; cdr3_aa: CASSAYGPTQGYTF; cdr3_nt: TGTGCCAGCAGTGCATATGGGCCCACCCAGGGCTACACCTTC
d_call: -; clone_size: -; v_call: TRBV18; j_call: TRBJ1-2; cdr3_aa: CASSPKEGYGYTF; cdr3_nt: TGTGCCAGCTCACCAAAGGAGGGCTATGGCTACACCTTC
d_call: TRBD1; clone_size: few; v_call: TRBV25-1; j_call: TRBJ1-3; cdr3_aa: CASGDRANTIYF; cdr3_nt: TGTGCCAGCGGTGACAGGGCTAACACCATATATTTT
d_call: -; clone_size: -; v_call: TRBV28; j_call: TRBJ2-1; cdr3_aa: CASSLMSVYEQFF; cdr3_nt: TGTGCCAGCAGTTTGATGTCAGTGTATGAGCAGTTCTTC
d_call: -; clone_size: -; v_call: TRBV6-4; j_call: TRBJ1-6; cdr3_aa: CASSLQGGSSPLHF; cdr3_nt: TGTGCCAGCAGCCTCCAAGGAGGAAGTTCACCCCTCCACTTT
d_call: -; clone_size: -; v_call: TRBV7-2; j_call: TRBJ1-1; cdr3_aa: CASSRFGYAALTEAFF; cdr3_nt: TGTGCCAGCAGCCGCTTTGGGTATGCAGCGCTCACTGAAGCTTTCTTT
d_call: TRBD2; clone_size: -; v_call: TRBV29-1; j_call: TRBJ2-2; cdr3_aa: CSVGTSGRGTGELFF; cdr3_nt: TGCAGCGTAGGGACTAGCGGGAGAGGGACCGGGGAGCTGTTTTTT
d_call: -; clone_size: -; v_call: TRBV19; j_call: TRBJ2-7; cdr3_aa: CASSAQGYEQYF; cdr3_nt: TGTGCCAGTAGTGCCCAGGGCTACGAGCAGTACTTC
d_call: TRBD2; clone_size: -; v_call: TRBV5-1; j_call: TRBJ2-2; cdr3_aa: CASSLGTSGRNTGELFF; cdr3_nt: TGCGCCAGCAGCTTGGGCACTAGCGGGAGAAACACCGGGGAGCTGTTTTTT
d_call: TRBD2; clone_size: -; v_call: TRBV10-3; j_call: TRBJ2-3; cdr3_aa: CAISGNSGTDTQYF; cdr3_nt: TGTGCCATCAGTGGAAATAGCGGGACAGATACGCAGTATTTT
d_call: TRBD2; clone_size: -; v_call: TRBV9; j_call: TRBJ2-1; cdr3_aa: CATSSGGVTEQFF; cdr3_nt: TGTGCCACCAGTAGCGGGGGGGTTACTGAGCAGTTCTTC
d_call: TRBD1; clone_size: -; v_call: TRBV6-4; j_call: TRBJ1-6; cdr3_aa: CASSRTGANSPLHF; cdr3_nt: TGTGCCAGCAGTCGTACAGGGGCTAATTCACCCCTCCACTTT
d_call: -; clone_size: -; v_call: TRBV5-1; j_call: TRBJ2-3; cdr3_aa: CASSFARTSTDTQYF; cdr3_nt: TGCGCCAGCAGCTTTGCGAGAACTAGCACAGATACGCAGTATTTT
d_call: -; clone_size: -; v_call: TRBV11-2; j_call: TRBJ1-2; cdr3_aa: CASSSPGETLNYGYTF; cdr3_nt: TGTGCCAGCAGCTCCCCCGGGGAGACACTAAACTATGGCTACACCTTC
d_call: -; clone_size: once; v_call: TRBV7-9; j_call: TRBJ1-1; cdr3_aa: CASTKSGRGFNTEAFF; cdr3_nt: TGTGCCAGCACCAAAAGTGGAAGGGGATTCAACACTGAAGCTTTCTTT
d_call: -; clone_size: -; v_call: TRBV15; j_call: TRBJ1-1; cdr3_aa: CATSRDTPGGAFF; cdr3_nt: TGTGCCACCAGCAGAGATACCCCGGGAGGCGCTTTCTTT
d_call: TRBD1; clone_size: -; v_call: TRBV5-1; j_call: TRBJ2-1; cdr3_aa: CASSLGQGWYEQFF; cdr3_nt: TGCGCCAGCAGCCTGGGACAGGGGTGGTATGAGCAGTTCTTC
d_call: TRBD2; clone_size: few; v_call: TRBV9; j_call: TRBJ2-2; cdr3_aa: CASSASAIAGNTGELFF; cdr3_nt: TGTGCCAGCAGCGCGTCTGCCATAGCGGGGAACACCGGGGAGCTGTTTTTT
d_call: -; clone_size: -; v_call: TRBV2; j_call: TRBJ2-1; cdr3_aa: CASNPAGLNEQFF; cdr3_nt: TGTGCCAGCAACCCCGCAGGGTTAAATGAGCAGTTCTTC
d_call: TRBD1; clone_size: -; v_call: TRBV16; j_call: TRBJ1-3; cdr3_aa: CASSPTGATGNTIYF; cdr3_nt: TGTGCCAGCAGCCCTACAGGGGCAACGGGAAACACCATATATTTT
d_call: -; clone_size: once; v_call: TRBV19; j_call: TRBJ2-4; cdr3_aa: CASSIQGAKNIQYF; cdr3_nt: TGTGCCAGTAGTATTCAGGGTGCCAAAAACATTCAGTACTTC
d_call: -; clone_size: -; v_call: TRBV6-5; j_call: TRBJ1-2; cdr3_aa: CASSYSLLSYGYTF; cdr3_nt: TGTGCCAGCAGTTACTCCCTTTTGTCCTATGGCTACACCTTC
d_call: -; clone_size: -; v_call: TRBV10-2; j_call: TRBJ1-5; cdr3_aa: CASSDLRGQPQHF; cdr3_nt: TGCGCCAGCAGTGACCTCAGGGGACAGCCCCAGCATTTT
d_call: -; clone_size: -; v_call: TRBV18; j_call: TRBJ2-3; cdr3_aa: CASSPADTQYF; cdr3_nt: TGTGCCAGCTCACCCGCAGATACGCAGTATTTT
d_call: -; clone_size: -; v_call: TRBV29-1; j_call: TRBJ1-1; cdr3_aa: CSVQRGVGSGDTEAFF; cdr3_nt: TGCAGCGTTCAGCGGGGGGTCGGTAGTGGGGACACTGAAGCTTTCTTT
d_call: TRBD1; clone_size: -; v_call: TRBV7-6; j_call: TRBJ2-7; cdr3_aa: CASSSNPGTGGEYEQYF; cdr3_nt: TGTGCCAGCAGCTCCAACCCCGGGACAGGGGGCGAATACGAGCAGTACTTC
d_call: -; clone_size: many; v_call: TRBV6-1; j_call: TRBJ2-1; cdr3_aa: CASNRLEGSHEQFF; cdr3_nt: TGTGCCAGTAATAGACTAGAAGGGAGTCATGAGCAGTTCTTC
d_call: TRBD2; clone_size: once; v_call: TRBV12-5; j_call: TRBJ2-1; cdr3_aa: CASGSFLAGGPRKFF; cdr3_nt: TGTGCTAGTGGCTCCTTTTTAGCGGGGGGGCCACGTAAGTTCTTC
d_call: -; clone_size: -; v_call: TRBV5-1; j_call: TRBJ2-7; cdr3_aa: CASSSDTRPTYEQYF; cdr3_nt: TGCGCCAGCAGCTCGGACACCCGACCAACCTACGAGCAGTACTTC
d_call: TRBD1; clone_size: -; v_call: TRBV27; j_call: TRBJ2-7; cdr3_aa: CASSWGQTYEQYF; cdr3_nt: TGTGCCAGCAGTTGGGGACAGACCTACGAGCAGTACTTC
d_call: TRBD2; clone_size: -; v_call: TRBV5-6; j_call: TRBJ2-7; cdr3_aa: CASSQRGLSTGGEQYF; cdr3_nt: TGTGCCAGCAGCCAACGTGGGCTTTCCACGGGAGGCGAGCAGTACTTC
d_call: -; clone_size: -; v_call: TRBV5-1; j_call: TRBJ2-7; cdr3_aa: CASSLGGPLYEQYF; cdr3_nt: TGCGCCAGCAGCTTGGGAGGGCCCCTCTACGAGCAGTACTTC
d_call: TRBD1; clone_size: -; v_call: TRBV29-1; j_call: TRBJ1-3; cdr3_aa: CSVATDRGPGNTIYF; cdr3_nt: TGCAGCGTGGCGACGGACAGGGGGCCGGGAAACACCATATATTTT
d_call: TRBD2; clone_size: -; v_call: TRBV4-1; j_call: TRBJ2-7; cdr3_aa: CASSQVLTSGRSYEQYF; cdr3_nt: TGCGCCAGCAGCCAAGTCCTGACTAGCGGGAGGTCCTACGAGCAGTACTTC
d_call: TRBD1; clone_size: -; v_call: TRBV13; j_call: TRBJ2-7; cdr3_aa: CASSPGQGASYEQYF; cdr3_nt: TGTGCCAGCAGCCCGGGACAGGGGGCTTCATACGAGCAGTACTTC
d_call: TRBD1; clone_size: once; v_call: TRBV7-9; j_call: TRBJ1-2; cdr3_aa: CASSRNPGQGANGYTF; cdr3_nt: TGTGCCAGCAGTCGCAATCCGGGACAGGGGGCGAATGGCTACACCTTC
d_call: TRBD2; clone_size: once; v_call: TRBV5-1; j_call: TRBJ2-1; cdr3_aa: CASSPLAGAYNEQFF; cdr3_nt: TGCGCCAGCAGCCCCCTAGCGGGAGCCTACAATGAGCAGTTCTTC
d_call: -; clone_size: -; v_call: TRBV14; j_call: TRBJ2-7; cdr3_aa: CASSLGLADPSGEQYF; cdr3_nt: TGTGCCAGCAGCCTGGGACTGGCAGACCCCTCGGGGGAGCAGTACTTC
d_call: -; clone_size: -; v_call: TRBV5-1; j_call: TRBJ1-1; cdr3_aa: CASSSTARIGLDTEAFF; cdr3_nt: TGCGCCAGCAGCTCTACGGCGCGGATTGGGTTAGACACTGAAGCTTTCTTT
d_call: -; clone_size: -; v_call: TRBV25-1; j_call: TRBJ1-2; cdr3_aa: CASSPRQSYGYTF; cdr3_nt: TGTGCCAGCAGTCCGAGACAGAGCTATGGCTACACCTTC
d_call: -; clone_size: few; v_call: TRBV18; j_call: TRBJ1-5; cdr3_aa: CASSPSENQPQHF; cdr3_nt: TGTGCCAGCTCACCATCAGAAAATCAGCCCCAGCATTTT
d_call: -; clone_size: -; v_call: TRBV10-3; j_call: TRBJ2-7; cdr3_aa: CAISESATYYEQYF; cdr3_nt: TGTGCCATCAGTGAGTCTGCTACTTACTACGAGCAGTACTTC
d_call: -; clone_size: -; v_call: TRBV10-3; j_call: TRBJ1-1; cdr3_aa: CAISLDSFEAFF; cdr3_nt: TGTGCCATCAGTTTGGACAGCTTTGAAGCTTTCTTT